The sequence of this TCR beta chain was determined in a study of CD8+ T cells in alopecia areata. After isolation, RNA underwent reverse transcription to generate cDNA as the sequencing template. Produced via immunoSEQ multiplex PCR; TCRdb's table is partial and in-frame only. The data show some 25,000 clones, 40% to 60% seen once. As part of sample collection, lesional scalp punch biopsies and peripheral blood were taken from alopecia areata patients. The CDR3 runs to 16 residues. Germline CDR1 is SGHRS and CDR2 is YFSETQ. V dropped 4 bases and J dropped 8; count of bases not matched to a gene: 10. The sample comprised NKG2D-high CD8+ T cells sorted from blood. This sequence originates from a human donor with alopecia areata. The rearrangement uses TRBV5-1 and TRBJ2-1; TRBD2 aligns across 12 bases. DNA of the CDR3: TGCGCCAGCAGCCCCTTCCTAGCGGGAGGGTTTGATGAGCAGTTCTTC. Amino acids: CASSPFLAGGFDEQFF. Full variable domain (outside the CDR3, taken from reference TRBV5-1 and TRBJ2-1): KAGVTQTPRYLIKTRGQQVTLSCSPISGHRSVSWYQQTPGQGLQFLFEYFSETQRNKGNFPGRFSGRQFSNSRSEMNVSTLELGDSALYLCASSPFLAGGFDEQFFGPGTRLTVL.